These 30 T cell receptor beta chains were sequenced from one sample in a study of response to subunit inactivated influenza vaccine. TCRdb reanalysed the RT-PCR reads using MiXCR and keeps one entry per CDR3 protein. The sample holds hundreds of thousands of distinct CDR3 sequences, over 9.5% seen once. Sequenced material: PBMCs from blood, taken more than 35 days after vaccination. The receptor source for this set is a man between 50 and 59 years old who received an inactivated influenza vaccine.

This clonotype was counted at least ten times. V is TRBV29-1 and J is TRBJ1-1, with D perhaps TRBD1 (6 bases). Trimming cost V 3 bases and J 0 bases, with 8 bases left between them. The CDR3 spans 13 residues. Germline loops: CDR1 SQVTM, CDR2 ANQGSEA. CDR3: CSVESGVNTEAFF. DNA of the CDR3: TGCAGCGTTGAGTCAGGGGTGAACACTGAAGCTTTCTTT.

This clonotype was seen at least ten times. This sequence joins TRBV3-1 and TRBJ1-5; the D is unclear. Per the germline V gene, CDR1 is LGHDT and CDR2 is YNNKEL (reference sequence). V was cut by 5 bases and J by 5 bases, with 7 bases left in between. This CDR3 contains 12 residues. The CDR3: CASSSTDQPQHF. DNA of the CDR3: TGTGCCAGCAGCTCAACAGATCAGCCCCAGCATTTT.

This rearrangement joins TRBV20-1 to TRBJ1-6; 7 positions agree with TRBD1. Germline-derived CDR1 and CDR2 are DFQATT and SNEGSKA (reference sequence). The J segment lost 6 bases and the V segment lost 1 base, leaving 9 bases of the junction unmatched. The CDR3 has 16 residues. The CDR3 DNA sequence: TGCAGTGCTAGAGGAACAGGGGAAATTTTTAATTCACCCCTCCACTTT. Translation: CSARGTGEIFNSPLHF.

The V and J genes are TRBV3-1 and TRBJ2-2; D perhaps matches TRBD2 (5 bases). Per germline, CDR1 LGHDT and CDR2 YNNKEL (reference sequence). V lost 3 bases, J lost 1 base, and 9 bases lay in between. The CDR3 spans 15 residues. In DNA, the CDR3 is TGTGCCAGCAGCCAGGGCGGGTGGAACACCGGGGAGCTGTTTTTT. Translated, it gives CASSQGGWNTGELFF. Variable domain in full (rest from reference TRBV3-1 and TRBJ2-2): DTAVSQTPKYLVTQMGNDKSIKCEQNLGHDTMYWYKQDSKKFLKIMFSYNNKELIINETVPNRFSPKSPDKAHLNLHINSLELGDSAVYFCASSQGGWNTGELFFGEGSRLTVL.

This clonotype was seen at least ten times. The gene calls are TRBV25-1 and TRBJ2-5, with a weak D call TRBD2 (5 bases). CDR3 length: 15 amino acids. Germline lookup yields CDR1 MGHDK and CDR2 SYGVNS. V lost 1 base and J lost 3, with 12 bases in between. CDR3 sequence (DNA): TGTGCCAGCAGTGAATCGTGGGTTAGCGAAGAGACCCAGTACTTC. It codes for CASSESWVSEETQYF.

This clonotype occurred a few times. This chain connects TRBV6-2 or TRBV6-3 to TRBJ1-2; 7 bases agree with TRBD1. V lost 0 bases to trimming and J lost 1 base; unmatched junction nucleotides: 5. Germline CDR1 reads MNHEY; CDR2 reads SVGEGT. The CDR3 totals 16 residues. The CDR3 DNA sequence: TGTGCCAGCAGTTACTCGGAAGGGACAGATAACTATGGCTACACCTTC. Translating gives CASSYSEGTDNYGYTF.

This clonotype was seen at least ten times. The J gene is TRBJ1-4, the V gene TRBV6-1; 11 positions match TRBD1. From germline, CDR1 is MNHNS and CDR2 SASEGT. V lost 6 bases and J lost 8; bases outside the gene matches: 8. The CDR3 extends over 15 amino acids. CDR3 sequence (DNA): TGTGCCAGCAGCGACCCGGGACAGGGGGAGGAAAAACTGTTTTTT. As protein: CASSDPGQGEEKLFF.

This clonotype was counted a few times. CDR3 nucleotide sequence: TGTGCCAGCAGCTTTGTGACGGGCACCGGGGAGCTGTTTTTT. It is translated as CASSFVTGTGELFF. The chain has TRBV7-2 and TRBJ2-2; no definite D call. Looked up from germline, CDR1 is SGHTA and CDR2 is FQGNSA. This CDR3 contains 14 residues. Deletions cut 3 bases from V and 4 bases from J, with 9 bases between.

V is TRBV5-1 and J is TRBJ1-4, with 8 bases that match TRBD1. Germline V gives CDR1 SGHRS, CDR2 YFSETQ. J was trimmed by 0 bases and V by 4 bases; bases with no gene match: 11. The CDR3 sequence is 18 residues long. CDR3 in DNA: TGCGCCAGCAGCACCCGGGACAGGACCTCGGCAACTAATGAAAAACTGTTTTTT. Protein sequence: CASSTRDRTSATNEKLFF.

This clonotype showed up many times. The chain recombines TRBV7-9 with TRBJ1-5; 9 positions agree with TRBD1. Unmatched junction bases numbered 6, after V lost 5 bases and J lost 4 bases. Germline V gives CDR1 SEHNR, CDR2 FQNEAQ (reference sequence). The CDR3 spans 15 residues. The CDR3 region is CASSVGQGLNQPQHF. DNA for the CDR3: TGTGCCAGCAGCGTGGGACAGGGTTTGAATCAGCCCCAGCATTTT.

This clonotype was counted between two and nine times. The chain couples TRBV28 to TRBJ1-4, with D perhaps matching TRBD1 (5 bases). The length of the CDR3 is 14 residues. Germline-derived CDR1 and CDR2 are MDHEN and SYDVKM. With 3 bases removed from V and 8 bases from J, the gap between germline ends came to 13 bases. CDR3 DNA: TGTGCCAGCAGTTTGGGAAGGGGCCGCGAAAAACTGTTTTTT. This translates into CASSLGRGREKLFF.

This clonotype was seen ten or more times. The chain links TRBV20-1 to TRBJ1-2; D gene uncertain. V shed 4 bases and J shed 7 bases, with 4 bases lying between them. In germline, CDR1 is DFQATT, CDR2 SNEGSKA (reference sequence). The CDR3 loop spans 9 amino acids. The CDR3 bases are TGCAGTGCTATGGCTGGCTACACCTTC. Amino acids: CSAMAGYTF.

This clonotype was found a few times. The V gene is TRBV20-1, the J gene TRBJ2-7; TRBD2 aligns across 9 bases. The germline V gene encodes CDR1 DFQATT and CDR2 SNEGSKA (reference sequence). V gave up 6 bases and J gave up 3 bases; unmatched junction bases: 6. The CDR3 length is 13 residues. Here the CDR3 reads CSAGTSSDYEQYF. The CDR3 DNA is TGCAGTGCCGGGACTAGCTCAGACTACGAGCAGTACTTC.

The sample holds many counts of this clonotype. The chain links TRBV6-2 or TRBV6-3 to TRBJ2-1; 10 bases map to TRBD2. Germline V gene lookup returns CDR1 MNHEY and CDR2 SVGEGT. The CDR3 covers 15 residues. V shed 6 bases and J 5 bases; nucleotides not matched to a gene: 7. In DNA, the CDR3 is TGTGCCAGCAGCCCAGGGACTAGCGCTCACAATGAGCAGTTCTTC. Its protein is CASSPGTSAHNEQFF.

This clonotype occurred a few times. The DNA of the CDR3 is TGTGCCAGCTCACGTGTAGCGGGTAGCACAGATACGCAGTATTTT. This sequence encodes CASSRVAGSTDTQYF. The rearrangement links TRBV18 to TRBJ2-3; 7 bases align to TRBD2. CDR1 and CDR2 (germline): KGHSH, LQKENI. Trimming cost V 4 bases and J 0 bases; bases outside gene matches: 4. CDR3 length: 15 residues.

This clonotype appeared many times. The chain recombines TRBV12-3 or TRBV12-4 with TRBJ1-1; 9 bases match TRBD1. The CDR3 totals 13 residues. With 7 bases clipped from V and 6 bases from J, the junction kept 6 bases outside the gene matches. The CDR3 bases are TGTGCCAGCATCCGGACAGGGGTGGCTGAAGCTTTCTTT. It yields the protein CASIRTGVAEAFF.

This clonotype was detected a few times. The CDR3 here is CASSKGPLAGVDNEQFF. DNA for the CDR3: TGTGCCAGCAGCAAGGGACCCCTAGCGGGAGTTGACAATGAGCAGTTCTTC. V usage is TRBV9 and J usage is TRBJ2-1, with 10 bases aligning to TRBD2. The CDR3 is 17 residues long. CDR1 SGDLS and CDR2 YYNGEE come from the germline V gene. J was trimmed by 5 bases and V by 4 bases; bases with no gene match: 12.

This clonotype was detected only a few times. The chain recombines TRBV5-1 with TRBJ2-7; no clear D. The CDR3 consists of 16 residues. Per germline, CDR1 SGHRS and CDR2 YFSETQ. Trimming took off 0 bases at V and 0 bases at J, with 13 bases between the two ends. In nucleotides, the CDR3 is TGCGCCAGCAGCTTGGGCCGGACGGCGAGCTCCTACGAGCAGTACTTC. Encoded protein: CASSLGRTASSYEQYF.

This chain connects TRBV27 to TRBJ1-5; 8 nucleotides match TRBD1. The CDR3 totals 16 residues. Germline-derived CDR1 and CDR2 are MNHEY and SMNVEV (reference sequence). Trimming cost V 7 bases and J 6 bases; bases outside gene matches: 14. The CDR3, as DNA: TGTGCCAGCAAGTTGTCGGACAGGGTGGGGAGTCAGCCCCAGCATTTT. Translation: CASKLSDRVGSQPQHF.

The sample holds many counts of this clonotype. This chain joins TRBV20-1 and TRBJ2-5; tentative D call: TRBD2 (5 bases). The CDR3 sequence is 14 residues long. Trimming removed 4 bases from V and 5 bases from J, with 17 bases in between. Per germline, CDR1 DFQATT and CDR2 SNEGSKA (reference sequence). DNA for the CDR3: TGCAGTGCTAAGAGATTCGGGTCGGGGGAGACCCAGTACTTC. Protein product: CSAKRFGSGETQYF.

This clonotype was observed a few times. It may be a read error: a sequence one base away is much more abundant. V is TRBV20-1 and J is TRBJ1-3, with D uncertain. The length of the CDR3 is 16 residues. The germline V gene has CDR1 DFQATT and CDR2 SNEGSKA (reference sequence). The CDR3, as DNA: TGCTGTGCTAGAGATGTGGGAAGCTTCGCAGGAAACACCATATATTTT. Residues: CCARDVGSFAGNTIYF.

The J gene is TRBJ1-1, the V gene TRBV7-2; the match to TRBD1 covers 8 bases. The CDR3 has 13 amino acids. CDR1 is SGHTA, CDR2 FQGNSA, per germline. J lost 3 bases, V lost 4 bases, and 1 base had no gene match. DNA for the CDR3: TGTGCCAGCAGCTGGACAGGGTACACTGAAGCTTTCTTT. Amino acids: CASSWTGYTEAFF.

For this clonotype: A junction boundary mismatches the germline segment, possibly from a read error. The chain uses TRBV5-1 and TRBJ1-2; weak D call: TRBD1 (6 bases). CDR1 is SGHRS, CDR2 YFSETQ, per germline. The CDR3 runs 16 residues. The CDR3 here is CASSLDGGQGNSGYTF. The CDR3 DNA reads TGCGCCAGCAGCTTGGACGGTGGTCAGGGGAACTCTGGCTACACCTTC.

The V and J genes are TRBV12-3 or TRBV12-4 and TRBJ2-5, with D possibly being TRBD1 (6 bases). This CDR3 is 14 amino acids long. V dropped 3 bases and J dropped 8 bases, with 16 bases sitting between them. The CDR3, as DNA: TGTGCCAGCAGTTTGCTGCAGGGGCCACGTACCCAGTACTTC. The encoded protein is CASSLLQGPRTQYF.

There are many counts of this clonotype. V and J are TRBV5-1 and TRBJ1-2; D perhaps matches TRBD1 (5 bases). V lost 0 bases, J lost 6 bases, and 15 bases lay in between. Germline V gene sequence: CDR1 SGHRS, CDR2 YFSETQ. The CDR3 extends over 15 amino acids. The CDR3, as DNA: TGCGCCAGCAGCTTGGCCTGGGACGGTTCACATGGCTACACCTTC. Translating it yields CASSLAWDGSHGYTF.

This clonotype came up many times. The rearrangement uses TRBV5-1 and TRBJ2-1; D ambiguous. The V and J ends lost 2 bases and 8 bases respectively, with 11 bases between them. CDR3 length: 13 amino acids. Germline V CDR1 and CDR2: SGHRS, YFSETQ. The CDR3 DNA sequence: TGCGCCAGCAGCTTAGGTTCCCTCGATGAGCAGTTCTTC. This translates into CASSLGSLDEQFF.

This clonotype came up a few times. The chain employs TRBV5-1 and TRBJ2-5; 10 bases agree with TRBD2. Losses at the gene ends were 4 bases for V and 5 bases for J; bases not matched to a gene: 8. Germline V CDR1 and CDR2: SGHRS, YFSETQ. The CDR3 has 15 residues. This CDR3 is CASSKSGRAEETQYF. For the CDR3, the DNA is TGCGCCAGCAGCAAAAGCGGGAGGGCCGAGGAGACCCAGTACTTC.

At least ten counts were recorded for this clonotype. The chain's CDR3 is CASSLEAGVWNEQFF. In DNA, the CDR3 is TGCGCCAGCAGCTTGGAAGCGGGAGTATGGAATGAGCAGTTCTTC. The V gene is TRBV5-1, the J gene TRBJ2-1; 8 bases match TRBD2. Germline V gene sequence: CDR1 SGHRS, CDR2 YFSETQ. The CDR3 spans 15 residues. V lost 0 bases, J lost 7 bases, and 6 bases stayed unmatched. Supplemented by reference TRBV5-1 and TRBJ2-1, the full variable domain reads KAGVTQTPRYLIKTRGQQVTLSCSPISGHRSVSWYQQTPGQGLQFLFEYFSETQRNKGNFPGRFSGRQFSNSRSEMNVSTLELGDSALYLCASSLEAGVWNEQFFGPGTRLTVL.

This clonotype turned up a few times. The chain employs TRBV20-1 and TRBJ2-7; tentative D call: TRBD1 (6 bases). Trimming took off 5 bases at V and 0 bases at J, with 11 bases between the two ends. This CDR3 is built from 13 residues. Looked up from germline, CDR1 is DFQATT and CDR2 is SNEGSKA (reference sequence). As DNA, the CDR3 is TGCAGTGCTTTAACAGGGAGCTCCTACGAGCAGTACTTC. Translated: CSALTGSSYEQYF.

This clonotype was picked up a small number of times. The chain has TRBV5-1 and TRBJ1-1; 9 bases line up with TRBD1. CDR1 and CDR2 from the germline V gene are SGHRS and YFSETQ. This CDR3 has 14 amino acids. After removal of 7 bases from V and 4 bases from J, the junction contained 8 bases not matched to a gene. CDR3 loop: CASRDRVRSTEAFF. For the CDR3, the DNA is TGCGCCAGCCGGGACAGGGTGCGGAGCACTGAAGCTTTCTTT.